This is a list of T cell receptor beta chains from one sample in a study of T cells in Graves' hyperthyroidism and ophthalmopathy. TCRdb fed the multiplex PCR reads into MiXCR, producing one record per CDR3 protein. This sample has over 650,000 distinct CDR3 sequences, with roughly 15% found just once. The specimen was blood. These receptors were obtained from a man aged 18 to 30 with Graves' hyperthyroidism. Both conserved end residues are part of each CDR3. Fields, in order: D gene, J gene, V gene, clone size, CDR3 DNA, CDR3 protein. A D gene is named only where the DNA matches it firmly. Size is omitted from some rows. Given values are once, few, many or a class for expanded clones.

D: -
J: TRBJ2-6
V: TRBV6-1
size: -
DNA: TGTGCCACCGAGGGGTCAAGCTCTGGGGCCAACGTCCTGACTTTC
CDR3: CATEGSSSGANVLTF

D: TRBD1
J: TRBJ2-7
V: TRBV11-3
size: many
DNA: TGTGCCAGCAGCCCGGACAGGGAACGATACGAGCAGTACTTC
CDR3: CASSPDRERYEQYF

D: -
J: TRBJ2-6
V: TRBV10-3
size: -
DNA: TGTGCCATCAGTGAGCGTTCTGGGGCCAACGTCCTGACTTTC
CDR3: CAISERSGANVLTF

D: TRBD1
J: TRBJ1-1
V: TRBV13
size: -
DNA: TGTGCCAGCAGCCCCCAGAGGACAGGGGCCACTGAAGCTTTCTTT
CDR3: CASSPQRTGATEAFF

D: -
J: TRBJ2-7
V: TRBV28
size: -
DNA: TGTGCCAGCAGTTTCCTTCGACAGTCTAGCTACGAGCAGTACTTC
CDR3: CASSFLRQSSYEQYF

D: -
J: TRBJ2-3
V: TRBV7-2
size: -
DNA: TGTGCCAGCAGCTTAAGCCTTAGCCTGTCAGATACGCAGTATTTT
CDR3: CASSLSLSLSDTQYF

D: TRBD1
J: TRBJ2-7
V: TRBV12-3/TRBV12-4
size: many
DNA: TGTGCCAGCAGCCCAAGAGGGACAGGGCTGTACGAGCAGTACTTC
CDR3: CASSPRGTGLYEQYF

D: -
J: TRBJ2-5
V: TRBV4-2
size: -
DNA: TGTGCCAGCAGCCAAGTCTACGACCCACGAGCGACCCAGTACTTC
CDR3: CASSQVYDPRATQYF

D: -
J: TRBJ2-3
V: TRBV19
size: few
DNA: TGTGCCAGTAGTATGAAGCCCAGGGGCACAGATACGCAGTATTTT
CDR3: CASSMKPRGTDTQYF

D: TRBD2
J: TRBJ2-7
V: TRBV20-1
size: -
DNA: TGCAGTGCTGGGGCTGGACTAGCGGGAGTGGACGAGCAGTACTTC
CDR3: CSAGAGLAGVDEQYF

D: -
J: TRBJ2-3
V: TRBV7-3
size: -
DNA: TGTGCCAGCAGTCCCGGGGGTAGCGCCCCATCGGGGGATACGCAGTATTTT
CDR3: CASSPGGSAPSGDTQYF

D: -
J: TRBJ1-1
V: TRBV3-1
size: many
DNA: TGTGCCAGCAGCCACGTAGGAAGGGCAATTAACACTGAAGCTTTCTTT
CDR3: CASSHVGRAINTEAFF

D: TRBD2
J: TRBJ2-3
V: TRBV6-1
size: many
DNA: TGTGCCAGCAGTGCCGGGAGGGGGTCAGAAGATACGCAGTATTTT
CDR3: CASSAGRGSEDTQYF

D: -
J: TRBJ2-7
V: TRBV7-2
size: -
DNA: TGTGCCAGCAGCCCTGGAGTAGCGGCCTCCTACGAGCAGTACTTC
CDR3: CASSPGVAASYEQYF

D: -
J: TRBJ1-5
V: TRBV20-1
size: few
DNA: TGCAGTGCGGGTAGGGACCAGGGTCAGCCCCAGCATTTT
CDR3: CSAGRDQGQPQHF

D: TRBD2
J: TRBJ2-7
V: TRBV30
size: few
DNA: TGTGCCTGGAACTCGGGGGGATTTGGAGGCTACGAGCAGTACTTC
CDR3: CAWNSGGFGGYEQYF

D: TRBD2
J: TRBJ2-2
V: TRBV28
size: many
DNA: TGTGCCAGCAGTCGGACTAGCGGGAGCGCGGAGCTGTTTTTT
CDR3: CASSRTSGSAELFF

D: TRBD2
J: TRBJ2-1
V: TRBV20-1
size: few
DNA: TGCAGTGCTAGGGTGCTAGCGGGAGTAGAGCAGTTCTTC
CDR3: CSARVLAGVEQFF

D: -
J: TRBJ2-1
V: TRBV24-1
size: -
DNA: TGTGCCACCAGTGACGATGTGTCGAATGAGCAGTTCTTC
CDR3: CATSDDVSNEQFF

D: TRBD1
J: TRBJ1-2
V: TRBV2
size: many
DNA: TGTGCCAGCAGTGAAGAGGCAGGGGGTTTCTATGGCTACACCTTC
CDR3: CASSEEAGGFYGYTF

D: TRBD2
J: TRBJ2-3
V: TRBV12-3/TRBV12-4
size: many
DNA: TGTGCCAGCAGTCTCCTAGCGGGAACAGATACGCAGTATTTT
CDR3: CASSLLAGTDTQYF

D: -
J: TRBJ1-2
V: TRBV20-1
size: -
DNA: TGCAGTGCTAGAGGCGGAGGGGCTGGTGGAAACTATGGCTACACCTTC
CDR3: CSARGGGAGGNYGYTF

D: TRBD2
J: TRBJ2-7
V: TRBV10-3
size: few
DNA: TGTGCCATCAGAGCTAGCGGGAGTTACCTTCGGGAGCAGTACTTC
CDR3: CAIRASGSYLREQYF

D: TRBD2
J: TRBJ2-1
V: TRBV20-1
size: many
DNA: TGCAGTGCTAGCAGCGGGAATTACAATGAGCAGTTCTTC
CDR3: CSASSGNYNEQFF

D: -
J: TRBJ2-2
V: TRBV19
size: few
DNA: TGTGCCAGCATACGGACAGATCTGAACACCGGGGAGCTGTTTTTT
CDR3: CASIRTDLNTGELFF

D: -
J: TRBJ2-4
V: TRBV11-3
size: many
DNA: TGTGCCAGCCGGGCGGAGGGGGCTGAAAACATTCAGTACTTC
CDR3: CASRAEGAENIQYF

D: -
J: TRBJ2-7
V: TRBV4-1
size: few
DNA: TGCGCCAGCAGCCAAGAGGGTATGAGCTCCTACGAGCAGTACTTC
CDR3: CASSQEGMSSYEQYF

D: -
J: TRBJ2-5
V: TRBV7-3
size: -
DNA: TGTGCCAGCAGCCAGGTTGTCGGAGAGACCCAGTACTTC
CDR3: CASSQVVGETQYF

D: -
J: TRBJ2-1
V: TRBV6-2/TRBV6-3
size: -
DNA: TGTGCCAGCACCTCAATGACTTGCGTGGTTTCCTACAATGAGCAGTTCTTC
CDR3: CASTSMTCVVSYNEQFF

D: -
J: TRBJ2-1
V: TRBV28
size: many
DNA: TGTGCCAGCACCCCCGGGGGAGGCCCCTACAATGAGCAGTTCTTC
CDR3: CASTPGGGPYNEQFF

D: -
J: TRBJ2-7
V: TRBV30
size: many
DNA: TGTGCCTGGAGTGGGCCAGGTTACGAGCAGTACTTC
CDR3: CAWSGPGYEQYF

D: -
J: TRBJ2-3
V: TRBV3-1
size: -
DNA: TGTGCCAGCAGCCAACCTTCAGATACGCAGTATTTT
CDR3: CASSQPSDTQYF

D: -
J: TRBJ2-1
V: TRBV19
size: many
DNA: TGTGCCAGCTTCGATGGACTCGAGCAGTTCTTC
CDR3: CASFDGLEQFF

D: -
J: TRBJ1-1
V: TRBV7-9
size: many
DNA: TGTGCCAGCAGCTTAATGGGGGGAGAGGCTGAAGCTTTCTTT
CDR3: CASSLMGGEAEAFF

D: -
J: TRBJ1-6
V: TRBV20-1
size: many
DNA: TGCAGTGCTCGACCCCCGGGCCAGCAGAATTCACCCCTCCACTTT
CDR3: CSARPPGQQNSPLHF

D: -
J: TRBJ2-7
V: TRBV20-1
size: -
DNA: TGCAGTGCTAGAGCCCCATCCTCTACCTACGAGCAGTACTTC
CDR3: CSARAPSSTYEQYF

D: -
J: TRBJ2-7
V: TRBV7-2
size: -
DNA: TGTGCCAGCAGGGGTAGCCTTGGCGAGCAGTACTTC
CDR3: CASRGSLGEQYF

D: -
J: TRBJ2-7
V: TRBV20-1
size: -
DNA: TGCAGTGCCTCCGGGACAATGGTTATCTACGAGCAGTACTTC
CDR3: CSASGTMVIYEQYF

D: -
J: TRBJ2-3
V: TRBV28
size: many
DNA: TGTGCCAGCAGTTTCGCTAGCTACGACACAGATACGCAGTATTTT
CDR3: CASSFASYDTDTQYF

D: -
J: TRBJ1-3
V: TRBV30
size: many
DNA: TGTGCCTGGAGTGTCTCAGTTGGAAACACCATATATTTT
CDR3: CAWSVSVGNTIYF

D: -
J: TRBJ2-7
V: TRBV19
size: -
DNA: TGTGCCAGTAGGAGTAAGGGCGACGAGCAGTACTTC
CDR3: CASRSKGDEQYF